The 25 T cell receptor beta chains in this list originate from one sample, sequenced in a study of cytomegalovirus exposure and HLA in healthy donors. The PCR employed 60 Vbeta primers together with 13 Jbeta primers. TCRdb's copy holds only in-frame clones and misses some; the assay was immunoSEQ multiplex PCR. The sample includes about 160,000 clones, approximately 70% of them seen just once. The sequencing sample was made of PBMCs. Source of these receptors: a man aged 35-49 years in good health and CMV-seropositive.

The chain recombines TRBV7-9 with TRBJ1-1, with D possibly TRBD1 on 5 matching bases. V lost 0 bases to trimming and J lost 0 bases, with 11 bases between them. The CDR3 runs 16 residues. Germline values: CDR1 SEHNR, CDR2 FQNEAQ (reference sequence). The CDR3 protein is CASSLALRQLNTEAFF. In nucleotides, the CDR3 is TGTGCCAGCAGCTTAGCGCTAAGACAGTTGAACACTGAAGCTTTCTTT. Full variable domain (rest looked up from reference TRBV7-9 and TRBJ1-1): DTGVSQNPRHKITKRGQNVTFRCDPISEHNRLYWYRQTLGQGPEFLTYFQNEAQLEKSRLLSDRFSAERPKGSFSTLEIQRTEQGDSAMYLCASSLALRQLNTEAFFGQGTRLTVV.

The chain is built from TRBV2 and TRBJ1-4; D gene uncertain. Per the germline V gene, CDR1 is SNHLY and CDR2 is FYNNEI. The CDR3 loop spans 11 amino acids. The V gene lost 4 bases and the J gene lost 11 bases, with 8 bases spanning the gap. The CDR3 DNA sequence: TGTGCCAGCAGTGGCCGAGGGAAACTGTTTTTT. Translated: CASSGRGKLFF.

The rearrangement uses TRBV5-1 and TRBJ1-6; D is ambiguous. The CDR3 covers 13 residues. The germline gives CDR1 SGHRS, CDR2 YFSETQ. Trimming removed 10 bases from V and 6 bases from J, with 14 bases in between. For the CDR3, the DNA is TGCGCCGCCGGGGAATATTTTAATTCACCCCTCCACTTT. It encodes CAAGEYFNSPLHF.

This chain uses TRBV19 with TRBJ2-3; 10 bases are shared with TRBD2. Trimming cost V 9 bases and J 5 bases; bases outside gene matches: 8. Germline assignment: CDR1 LNHDA and CDR2 SQIVND (reference sequence). The CDR3 is 14 residues long. Written as DNA, the CDR3 is TGTGCCAGCCAGTTAGCGGGGGGCGTAGATACGCAGTATTTT. This encodes CASQLAGGVDTQYF.

The gene calls are TRBV10-1 and TRBJ1-2; D is uncertain. Germline-derived CDR1 and CDR2 are WNHNN and SYGVQD (reference sequence). The V and J ends lost 0 bases and 1 base respectively, with 12 bases between them. The CDR3 covers 16 residues. CDR3 sequence reads: CASSESRGFRNYGYTF. The CDR3 nucleotides are TGCGCCAGCAGTGAGTCGCGAGGGTTTCGTAACTATGGCTACACCTTC.

V usage is TRBV7-2 and J usage is TRBJ1-4, with no clear D. Per the germline V gene, CDR1 is SGHTA and CDR2 is FQGNSA. CDR3 size: 14 residues. With 1 base removed from V and 6 bases from J, the gap between germline ends came to 9 bases. CDR3 loop: CASSLDTVDEKLFF. CDR3 in DNA: TGTGCCAGCAGCTTAGATACAGTGGATGAAAAACTGTTTTTT.

The chain couples TRBV9 to TRBJ2-7, with D uncertain. The ends were cut back, 0 bases at V and 1 base at J, with 5 bases in the middle. The CDR3 extends over 13 amino acids. CDR1 and CDR2 from the germline V gene are SGDLS and YYNGEE. CDR3 DNA: TGTGCCAGCAGCGTAGGAGGATCCTACGAGCAGTACTTC. Amino acids: CASSVGGSYEQYF.

Notes on this clone: Other DNA sequences of this sample code for an identical CDR3. This chain joins TRBV7-2 and TRBJ1-5, with 7 nucleotides matching TRBD1. Unmatched junction bases numbered 5, after V lost 5 bases and J lost 4 bases. The germline V gene encodes CDR1 SGHTA and CDR2 FQGNSA. The CDR3 is 14 amino acids. In nucleotides, the CDR3 is TGTGCCAGCAGCCCCAGACAGGGTAATCAGCCCCAGCATTTT. Protein: CASSPRQGNQPQHF.

The chain couples TRBV18 to TRBJ2-3; 8 nucleotides line up with TRBD2. The CDR3 length is 15 residues. Germline CDR1 is KGHSH and CDR2 is LQKENI. V lost 5 bases and J lost 3; bases outside the gene matches: 7. DNA for the CDR3: TGTGCCAGCTCAGACTCTAGCGGGCGTACAGATACGCAGTATTTT. Translated: CASSDSSGRTDTQYF. Filled out from reference TRBV18 and TRBJ2-3, the complete variable domain reads NAGVMQNPRHLVRRRGQEARLRCSPMKGHSHVYWYRQLPEEGLKFMVYLQKENIIDESGMPKERFSAEFPKEGPSILRIQQVVRGDSAAYFCASSDSSGRTDTQYFGPGTRLTVL.

V is TRBV30 and J is TRBJ1-1, with 7 bases that match TRBD1. Germline V CDR1 and CDR2: GTSNPN, SVGIG (reference sequence). The trim removed 1 base at V and 10 bases at J, leaving 12 bases unmatched. The CDR3 consists of 14 residues. CDR3 DNA sequence: TGTGCCTGGAGTGATGGGACAGTATGGGGCCTAGCTTTCTTT. This codes for CAWSDGTVWGLAFF.

The chain couples TRBV27 to TRBJ2-7; 9 bases are shared with TRBD1. Germline V gene lookup returns CDR1 MNHEY and CDR2 SMNVEV (reference sequence). The CDR3 contains 15 residues. V shed 5 bases, J shed 7 bases, and the junction held 12 bases outside the gene matches. This CDR3 is CASSGPGTGRVEQYF. The CDR3 DNA follows: TGTGCCAGCAGTGGGCCCGGGACAGGGAGGGTTGAGCAGTACTTC.

Concerning this clone: Other DNA sequences from this sample encode an identical CDR3 as well. The chain has TRBV5-1 and TRBJ2-3; no firm D call. Per the germline V gene, CDR1 is SGHRS and CDR2 is YFSETQ. The CDR3 extends over 13 amino acids. V was trimmed by 0 bases and J by 2 bases, leaving 4 bases between them. The DNA for the CDR3 is TGCGCCAGCAGCTTGGGGCTCACAGATACGCAGTATTTT. Protein: CASSLGLTDTQYF.

This sequence joins TRBV27 and TRBJ1-1; 7 bases map to TRBD1. The CDR3 spans 14 residues. V lost 5 bases, J lost 3 bases, and 6 bases stayed unmatched. CDR1 is MNHEY, CDR2 SMNVEV, per germline (reference sequence). CDR3 loop: CASSPVTGDTEAFF. CDR3 coding DNA: TGTGCCAGCAGTCCCGTTACAGGGGACACTGAAGCTTTCTTT.

The rearrangement links TRBV7-2 to TRBJ2-5; weak D call: TRBD1 (6 bases). The germline V and J ends were trimmed by 4 bases and 5 bases, with 17 bases remaining between them. From germline, CDR1 is SGHTA and CDR2 FQGNSA. The CDR3 is 15 residues long. CDR3 residues: CASSSGFTGTETQYF. CDR3 nucleotides: TGTGCCAGCAGCTCTGGGTTTACAGGGACGGAGACCCAGTACTTC.

Details on this clone: An end of the junction differs from the germline gene, which may be a read error. The chain uses TRBV7-9 and TRBJ2-7; 7 bases fit TRBD2. The CDR3 is made up of 16 amino acids. Germline V gene data show CDR1 as SEHNR and CDR2 as FQNEAQ (reference sequence). CDR3 nucleotide sequence: TGTTCCAGCAGCTTAGGGCGGGACTACCGTTTGTACGAGCAGTACTTC. Protein product: CSSSLGRDYRLYEQYF.

This chain joins TRBV9 and TRBJ2-3; D may be TRBD1 (5 bases). V was pared by 2 bases and J by 2 bases, with 15 bases between. The CDR3 runs 16 residues. Germline-derived CDR1 and CDR2 are SGDLS and YYNGEE. Here the CDR3 DNA reads TGTGCCAGCAGCGTTGGTGGGGCCCGGTTCACAGATACGCAGTATTTT. Translation gives CASSVGGARFTDTQYF.

This clone was observed a few times. The rearrangement joins TRBV6-1 to TRBJ2-2; the match to TRBD1 covers 7 bases. The J segment lost 0 bases and the V segment lost 8 bases, leaving 3 bases of the junction unmatched. The CDR3 covers 14 residues. The germline gives CDR1 MNHNS, CDR2 SASEGT. This CDR3 reads CASPGTANTGELFF. The CDR3 DNA sequence: TGTGCCAGCCCCGGGACAGCGAACACCGGGGAGCTGTTTTTT.

The gene calls are TRBV19 and TRBJ2-6; D is uncertain. Germline CDR1 and CDR2: LNHDA and SQIVND (reference sequence). The V gene lost 9 bases and the J gene lost 1 base, with 10 bases spanning the gap. The CDR3 totals 14 residues. CDR3 sequence reads: CASQTASGANVLTF. The CDR3 coding sequence is TGTGCCAGCCAAACAGCTTCTGGGGCCAACGTCCTGACTTTC.

V usage is TRBV10-2 and J usage is TRBJ1-5; no clear D gene. The CDR3 covers 17 residues. Germline values: CDR1 WSHSY, CDR2 SAAADI. Trimming stripped 6 bases from V and 10 bases from J, with 28 bases between. The CDR3 loop is CASSGPAFGVEGPPQHF. DNA of the CDR3: TGCGCCAGCAGCGGCCCGGCCTTTGGGGTCGAGGGCCCTCCCCAGCATTTT.

The CDR3 region has the DNA TGTGCCAGTAGTGACCCTGTTAGGGGGCGCTGGCCCCAGCATTTT. Translating gives CASSDPVRGRWPQHF. The chain has TRBV19 and TRBJ1-5; 7 nucleotides align to TRBD1. CDR3 length: 15 amino acids. Per germline, CDR1 LNHDA and CDR2 SQIVND (reference sequence). Trimming removed 5 bases from V and 9 bases from J; junction bases left unmatched: 13. The whole variable domain, filled in from reference TRBV19 and TRBJ1-5, reads DGGITQSPKYLFRKEGQNVTLSCEQNLNHDAMYWYRQDPGQGLRLIYYSQIVNDFQKGDIAEGYSVSREKKESFPLTVTSAQKNPTAFYLCASSDPVRGRWPQHFGDGTRLSIL.

J is TRBJ1-5 and V is TRBV9; D unclear. CDR3 length: 13 amino acids. V lost 3 bases, J lost 4 bases, and 8 bases lay in between. Germline CDR1 SGDLS, CDR2 YYNGEE. CDR3 sequence: CASSGADNQPQHF. The CDR3 nucleotides read TGTGCCAGCAGCGGAGCCGATAATCAGCCCCAGCATTTT.

The gene calls are TRBV7-6 and TRBJ1-1, with D perhaps TRBD1 (6 bases). The CDR3 contains 15 residues. The ends were cut back, 0 bases at V and 2 bases at J, with 10 bases in the middle. Germline V CDR1 and CDR2: SGHVS, FNYEAQ. CDR3 sequence: CASSLAFGGNTEAFF. In DNA form, the CDR3 reads TGTGCCAGCAGCTTAGCATTTGGGGGCAACACTGAAGCTTTCTTT.

The sample holds a few counts of this clone. V and J are TRBV11-2 and TRBJ2-5; 7 bases match TRBD2. V lost 5 bases and J lost 4; bases outside the gene matches: 16. Germline assignment: CDR1 SGHAT and CDR2 FQNNGV. The CDR3 is 17 amino acids. The CDR3: CASSISPHGRVGETQYF. The CDR3 bases are TGTGCCAGCAGCATCTCCCCCCATGGGAGGGTGGGAGAGACCCAGTACTTC.

The V call is TRBV27, the J call TRBJ2-2; D ambiguous. There are 14 residues in the CDR3. Germline V lookup: CDR1 MNHEY, CDR2 SMNVEV (reference sequence). Trimming shortened V by 5 bases and J by 8 bases, and 15 bases separated the two germline ends. The CDR3: CASSLPTIAGELFF. DNA of the CDR3: TGTGCCAGCAGTCTTCCAACCATAGCAGGGGAGCTGTTTTTT.

This clone has just a few counts. The chain combines TRBV11-1 with TRBJ2-7; TRBD2 agrees at 9 bases. The CDR3 is 15 amino acids. V dropped 3 bases and J dropped 6; count of bases not matched to a gene: 9. Germline CDR1 and CDR2: SGHAT and FQDESV (reference sequence). The CDR3 sequence is CASSFISGGTSEQYF. The CDR3 DNA sequence: TGTGCCAGCAGCTTTATCAGCGGGGGGACCTCCGAGCAGTACTTC.